The following is a T cell receptor beta chain sequence with its context. Its antigen is undetermined. The sample originates from a study of siplizumab effects on memory and regulatory T cells. Study-wide findings and caveats: It seemed that naive T cells were more diverse than memory cells and were major contributors to the alloresponse.

The CDR3 is 13 amino acids. Germline CDR1 is SGHTA and CDR2 is FQGTGA. Trimming stripped 2 bases from V and 3 bases from J, with 7 bases between. Only in-frame clones appear in the TCRdb table, and some are missing; sequencing was by immunoSEQ multiplex PCR. The data contain just over 60,000 clones, approximately 79% of them singletons. Unstimulated naive, memory, effector memory and TEMRA subsets underwent sequencing in a few donor pairs. V and J are TRBV7-3 and TRBJ1-1; no clear D gene. Sequencing was carried out using memory CD4+ T cells sorted from blood. This sequence was found in a human donor in good health. Here the CDR3 reads CASSLFRDTEAFF. CDR3 DNA: TGTGCCAGCAGCTTATTCCGGGACACTGAAGCTTTCTTT.